Presented here are 19 T cell receptor beta chains from one specimen sequenced in a study of PD-1 blockade in classical Hodgkin lymphoma. The time point here: cycle 4 day 1 (C4D1), after about 6 weeks of nivolumab. Every single patient, without exception, relapsed after autologous stem cell transplantation, and brentuximab vedotin exposure varied. The authors purified CD4+ T cells from thawed PBMCs by magnetic negative selection. This table comes from immunoSEQ multiplex PCR, and its TCRdb copy is limited to in-frame clones, with some not included. Of fewer than 35,000 clones detected, about 86% appear once; the ten largest clones hold about 0.45%. The specimen comprised CD4+ T cells from blood, sampled before the fourth cycle of nivolumab. The receptors originated from a human donor with classical Hodgkin lymphoma.

This chain joins TRBV10-3 and TRBJ2-1, with a weak D call TRBD2 (5 bases). This CDR3 has 13 amino acids. The V and J ends lost 9 bases and 3 bases respectively, with 12 bases between them. The V gene's germline CDR1 is ENHRY and CDR2 SYGVKD. DNA for the CDR3: TGTGCCATTCGCGAGCGGTACTACAATGAGCAGTTCTTC. It codes for CAIRERYYNEQFF.

In this sample, this clone is medium-sized. The chain carries TRBV6-1 and TRBJ1-2; D ambiguous. The CDR3 is 12 amino acids. Germline-derived CDR1 and CDR2 are MNHNS and SASEGT. V lost 1 base to trimming and J lost 8 bases, with 8 bases between them. CDR3 in DNA: TGTGCCAGCAGTGAAGGTAGCTACGGCTACACCTTC. Its translation: CASSEGSYGYTF.

The chain recombines TRBV7-9 with TRBJ1-1, with a tentative D call TRBD1 (6 bases). Germline V lookup: CDR1 SEHNR, CDR2 FQNEAQ (reference sequence). The CDR3 totals 16 residues. V dropped 7 bases and J dropped 6 bases, with 24 bases sitting between them. The DNA of the CDR3 is TGTGCCAGCACTACTAGGTGGGTAGGGGGGACCGCTGAAGCTTTCTTT. This translates into CASTTRWVGGTAEAFF.

This sequence joins TRBV11-2 and TRBJ2-7; tentatively, D is TRBD2 (6 bases). Germline V lookup: CDR1 SGHAT, CDR2 FQNNGV. V gave up 2 bases and J gave up 6 bases, with 14 bases separating them. The CDR3 runs 14 residues. CDR3 bases: TGTGCCAGCAGCTTAAGCACGGGGGTCGGCGAGCAGTACTTC. Translation gives CASSLSTGVGEQYF.

This rearrangement joins TRBV27 to TRBJ1-2, with TRBD1 matching over 8 bases. Germline loops: CDR1 MNHEY, CDR2 SMNVEV (reference sequence). CDR3 length: 14 amino acids. The trim removed 3 bases at V and 5 bases at J, leaving 5 bases unmatched. The CDR3 is CASSFLDREYGYTF. CDR3 bases: TGTGCCAGCAGTTTCCTGGACAGGGAGTATGGCTACACCTTC.

This sequence joins TRBV6-1 and TRBJ2-2, with 7 nucleotides matching TRBD1. The J segment lost 6 bases and the V segment lost 10 bases, leaving 8 bases of the junction unmatched. The CDR3 is made up of 13 amino acids. The germline V gene has CDR1 MNHNS and CDR2 SASEGT. CDR3 sequence: CATTRGQPGELFF. The CDR3 coding sequence is TGTGCCACCACGAGGGGACAGCCCGGGGAGCTGTTTTTT.

The rearrangement uses TRBV28 and TRBJ2-2; D not certain. V dropped 7 bases and J dropped 7 bases, with 10 bases sitting between them. The CDR3 consists of 12 residues. Germline lookup yields CDR1 MDHEN and CDR2 SYDVKM. The CDR3 bases are TGTGCCAGCAAGTATTGGGACGGGGAGCTGTTTTTT. This gives the protein CASKYWDGELFF.

This chain uses TRBV7-6 with TRBJ2-1; 12 nucleotides match TRBD2. There are 17 residues in the CDR3. The germline V gene encodes CDR1 SGHVS and CDR2 FNYEAQ. V dropped 4 bases and J dropped 4; count of bases not matched to a gene: 8. The CDR3 DNA reads as TGTGCCAGCAGCTCCCATCTAGCGGGAGGGTTTTACAATGAGCAGTTCTTC. It codes for CASSSHLAGGFYNEQFF.

The chain recombines TRBV19 with TRBJ2-7; 8 bases match TRBD2. Trimming took 7 bases from V and 0 from J; bases not matched to a gene: 11. The germline gives CDR1 LNHDA, CDR2 SQIVND (reference sequence). The CDR3 is made up of 16 amino acids. The CDR3 DNA is TGTGCCAGTAAACGGCTAGCGGGCGCGAGCTCCTACGAGCAGTACTTC. Protein sequence: CASKRLAGASSYEQYF.

The chain carries TRBV11-2 and TRBJ2-5; no clear D. Germline CDR1 SGHAT, CDR2 FQNNGV. The CDR3 totals 16 residues. The V and J ends lost 1 base and 5 bases respectively, with 17 bases between them. The CDR3 DNA is TGTGCCAGCAGCTTAGTCGTGGGCCTGAAAGGGGAGACCCAGTACTTC. Translated: CASSLVVGLKGETQYF.

In nucleotides, the CDR3 is TGTGCCATACAGGGGAATGGAAACACCATATATTTT. It translates to CAIQGNGNTIYF. This chain joins TRBV10-3 and TRBJ1-3; 7 bases line up with TRBD1. The CDR3 is made up of 12 amino acids. V lost 9 bases and J lost 3; bases outside the gene matches: 2. Germline-derived CDR1 and CDR2 are ENHRY and SYGVKD.

The chain uses TRBV6-1 and TRBJ1-5; no clear D gene. The CDR3 consists of 13 residues. Looked up from germline, CDR1 is MNHNS and CDR2 is SASEGT. Trimming removed 6 bases from V and 1 base from J, with 7 bases in between. CDR3 sequence reads: CASREISNQPQHF. DNA for the CDR3: TGTGCCAGCAGGGAGATCAGCAATCAGCCCCAGCATTTT.

This sequence joins TRBV7-9 and TRBJ2-5; 12 bases are shared with TRBD2. V dropped 7 bases and J dropped 4; count of bases not matched to a gene: 13. This CDR3 contains 17 residues. Germline-derived CDR1 and CDR2 are SEHNR and FQNEAQ (reference sequence). The CDR3 DNA reads as TGTGCCAGCACCCTAGGGGCTAGCGGGGGGGCCCGAGAGACCCAGTACTTC. Amino acids: CASTLGASGGARETQYF.

The V gene is TRBV5-4, the J gene TRBJ1-2; D is perhaps TRBD1 (5 bases). Trimming shortened V by 0 bases and J by 2 bases, and 11 bases separated the two germline ends. The CDR3 runs to 15 residues. In germline, CDR1 is SGHNT, CDR2 YYREEE (reference sequence). The CDR3 DNA sequence: TGTGCCAGCAGCTTGGCAGGGTGGCAGAACTATGGCTACACCTTC. Protein product: CASSLAGWQNYGYTF.

This sequence joins TRBV29-1 and TRBJ2-7, with TRBD1 identical over 7 bases. Germline CDR1 SQVTM, CDR2 ANQGSEA. The V and J ends lost 3 bases and 6 bases, in that order; junction bases with no gene match: 5. This CDR3 comprises 12 residues. The CDR3 bases are TGCAGCGTTGAGGGACAGACTGCCGAGCAGTACTTC. The encoded protein is CSVEGQTAEQYF.

This clone has a single count. This sequence joins TRBV5-1 and TRBJ2-2; D possibly corresponds to TRBD2 (6 bases). Trimming took off 5 bases at V and 2 bases at J, with 10 bases between the two ends. The CDR3 loop spans 14 amino acids. Germline V gives CDR1 SGHRS, CDR2 YFSETQ. CDR3 sequence: CASRAGLNTGELFF. CDR3 nucleotide sequence: TGCGCCAGCAGGGCGGGACTCAACACCGGGGAGCTGTTTTTT.

This chain connects TRBV19 to TRBJ2-1, with TRBD2 matching 12 bases. Per the germline V gene, CDR1 is LNHDA and CDR2 is SQIVND (reference sequence). The J segment lost 7 bases and the V segment lost 5 bases, leaving 6 bases of the junction unmatched. The CDR3 length is 15 residues. CDR3 coding DNA: TGTGCCAGTAGTCGAACTAGCGGGAGGATAAATGAGCAGTTCTTC. Its translation: CASSRTSGRINEQFF.

The J gene is TRBJ2-2, the V gene TRBV19, with D unresolved. This CDR3 spans 14 amino acids. The ends were cut back, 1 base at V and 2 bases at J, with 5 bases in the middle. CDR1 is LNHDA, CDR2 SQIVND, per germline (reference sequence). CDR3 loop: CASSIGPNTGELFF. The CDR3 bases are TGTGCCAGTAGTATAGGTCCAAACACCGGGGAGCTGTTTTTT.

The V and J genes are TRBV19 and TRBJ1-4, with D possibly TRBD1 on 6 matching bases. V was clipped by 4 bases and J by 8 bases, with 14 bases between them. CDR1 LNHDA and CDR2 SQIVND come from the germline V gene (reference sequence). This CDR3 has 14 amino acids. The CDR3: CASSTGGRTEKLFF. For the CDR3, the DNA is TGTGCCAGTAGTACTGGGGGGCGGACGGAAAAACTGTTTTTT.